The 4 T cell receptor beta chains below come from one sample, sequenced in a study of beta chain features in type 1 diabetes. Every bit of the isolated RNA underwent reverse transcription, so sequencing read expressed TCRB transcripts. Generated by immunoSEQ multiplex PCR, the TCRdb table keeps only in-frame clones and is missing some. The table records around 280,000 clones, 8% of them present only once. Sequencing input: central memory CD4+ T cells from blood. The receptors originated from a woman aged 18-29 years in good health.

This clone came up a few times. This rearrangement joins TRBV19 to TRBJ2-4; weak D call: TRBD2 (5 bases). Trimming cost V 8 bases and J 2 bases, with 10 bases left between them. The V gene's germline CDR1 is LNHDA and CDR2 SQIVND (reference sequence). The CDR3 is 13 residues long. CDR3 nucleotide sequence: TGTGCCAGTCAACGGGAACCCAAAAACATTCAGTACTTC. This sequence encodes CASQREPKNIQYF.

The chain recombines TRBV4-1 with TRBJ1-1, with D unresolved. The CDR3 is 14 residues long. From germline, CDR1 is MGHRA and CDR2 YSYEKL. V lost 6 bases to trimming and J lost 0 bases, with 11 bases between them. The chain's CDR3 is CASRPQALNTEAFF. The DNA of the CDR3 is TGCGCCAGCAGGCCTCAGGCATTGAACACTGAAGCTTTCTTT.

This clone occurred a few times. The V and J genes are TRBV19 and TRBJ2-7; TRBD1 might be the D (6 bases). Per the germline V gene, CDR1 is LNHDA and CDR2 is SQIVND (reference sequence). With 1 base removed from V and 3 bases from J, the gap between germline ends came to 7 bases. CDR3 size: 13 residues. The chain's CDR3 is CASSIGGGYEQYV. The CDR3 coding sequence is TGTGCCAGTAGTATAGGAGGGGGCTACGAGCAGTACGTC.

V gene TRBV6-5 combines with J gene TRBJ2-2; D possibly corresponds to TRBD2 (5 bases). The CDR3 sequence is 15 residues long. Germline lookup yields CDR1 MNHEY and CDR2 SVGAGI. Trimming took off 4 bases at V and 4 bases at J, with 13 bases between the two ends. The CDR3 DNA follows: TGTGCCAGCAGTTTTGGGAGTCGGGCCACCGGGGAGCTGTTTTTT. Residues: CASSFGSRATGELFF.